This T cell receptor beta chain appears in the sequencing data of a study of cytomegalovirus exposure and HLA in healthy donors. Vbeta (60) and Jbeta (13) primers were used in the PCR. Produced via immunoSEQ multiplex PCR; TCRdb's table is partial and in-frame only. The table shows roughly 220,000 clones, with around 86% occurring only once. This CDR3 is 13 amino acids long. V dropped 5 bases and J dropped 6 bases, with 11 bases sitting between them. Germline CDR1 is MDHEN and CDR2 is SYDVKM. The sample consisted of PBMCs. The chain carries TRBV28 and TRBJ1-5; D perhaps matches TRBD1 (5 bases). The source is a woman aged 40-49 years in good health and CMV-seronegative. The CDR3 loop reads CASSRGGGQPQHF. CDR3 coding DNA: TGTGCCAGCAGTCGTGGGGGAGGTCAGCCCCAGCATTTT. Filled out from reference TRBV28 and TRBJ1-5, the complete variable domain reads DVKVTQSSRYLVKRTGEKVFLECVQDMDHENMFWYRQDPGLGLRLIYFSYDVKMKEKGDIPEGYSVSREKKERFSLILESASTNQTSMYLCASSRGGGQPQHFGDGTRLSIL.